This TCR beta chain was sequenced in a study of T cells in Graves' hyperthyroidism and ophthalmopathy. Study findings and constraints: The model forecast ophthalmopathy, anticipating it by a median around 6.5 months before onset. Blood shared most expanded thyroid clonotypes above 0.001.

Researchers amplified the TCR beta CDR3 regions from RNA transcripts. A set of HTBI primers served as the primers for a first-round RT-PCR of the TCR CDR3. TCRdb re-called the multiplex PCR reads with MiXCR, one entry per CDR3 protein. The sample has roughly 360,000 distinct CDR3 sequences; roughly 13% are singletons. As regards this clonotype: Its antigen is still unknown.

Trimming took 0 bases from V and 5 from J; bases not matched to a gene: 7. The CDR3 runs to 17 residues. Germline loops: CDR1 KGHDR, CDR2 SFDVKD. What was sequenced was blood. The receptor comes from a man younger than 45 with Graves' hyperthyroidism that later progressed to Graves' ophthalmopathy. The chain links TRBV24-1 to TRBJ2-1; 9 bases agree with TRBD1. The CDR3 sequence is CATSDLSQGAMDNEQFF. The DNA for the CDR3 is TGTGCCACCAGTGATTTGTCACAGGGGGCGATGGACAATGAGCAGTTCTTC.